These T cell receptor beta chains were read from a single sample in a study of beta chain features in type 1 diabetes. TCRdb keeps only in-frame clones here, not all; method: immunoSEQ multiplex PCR. This table holds roughly 730,000 clones, roughly an eighth found once. The sample comprised naive CD4+ T cells from blood. The source is a man between 18 and 35 years old with type 1 diabetes. The CDR3 runs from the conserved cysteine through the conserved F or W. Each record gives: CDR3 DNA, CDR3 protein, clone size, V gene, D gene, J gene. D genes are given only for firm matches. Size tells how often a clone was seen (once, few, many) or the class of an expanded clone, and some rows leave it out.

cdr3_nt: TGTGCCAGCAGCCAAGAAAGCCTAGCTCCTAGCGGGGGGGCATATGAGCAGTTCTTC
cdr3_aa: CASSQESLAPSGGAYEQFF
clone_size: few
v_call: TRBV4-2
d_call: TRBD2
j_call: TRBJ2-1

cdr3_nt: TGTGCCAGCAGTTTTTTTGACCGACAGCATTTT
cdr3_aa: CASSFFDRQHF
clone_size: few
v_call: TRBV28
d_call: -
j_call: TRBJ1-5

cdr3_nt: TGTGCCAGCAGCTTAATCCGGGAGTCCAATGAAAAACTGTTTTTT
cdr3_aa: CASSLIRESNEKLFF
clone_size: few
v_call: TRBV13
d_call: -
j_call: TRBJ1-4

cdr3_nt: TGCGCCAGCAGCTTATATGACAGGGATAATGAAAAACTGTTTTTT
cdr3_aa: CASSLYDRDNEKLFF
clone_size: few
v_call: TRBV5-1
d_call: TRBD1
j_call: TRBJ1-4

cdr3_nt: TGTGCCAGCAGTTTCGGGGGAGCCAAAAACATTCAGTACTTC
cdr3_aa: CASSFGGAKNIQYF
clone_size: few
v_call: TRBV27
d_call: -
j_call: TRBJ2-4

cdr3_nt: TGTGCCAGCAGCTCGTGGACAGGGCGGGACACTGAAGCTTTCTTT
cdr3_aa: CASSSWTGRDTEAFF
clone_size: -
v_call: TRBV11-2
d_call: TRBD1
j_call: TRBJ1-1

cdr3_nt: TGTGCCAGCAGACGGGACAGGGAACCCTACGAGCAGTACTTC
cdr3_aa: CASRRDREPYEQYF
clone_size: -
v_call: TRBV27
d_call: TRBD1
j_call: TRBJ2-7

cdr3_nt: TGTGCCAGCAGCGTACGCGGGGATAGGACAGATACGCAGTATTTT
cdr3_aa: CASSVRGDRTDTQYF
clone_size: few
v_call: TRBV9
d_call: -
j_call: TRBJ2-3

cdr3_nt: TGTGCCAGCAGCTTGCTTCGTCAGGGAGGCACTGAAGCTTTCTTT
cdr3_aa: CASSLLRQGGTEAFF
clone_size: -
v_call: TRBV5-6
d_call: -
j_call: TRBJ1-1

cdr3_nt: TGTGCCAGCAGTGGGTCGGGGTTCGCGGAAAATGAGCAGTTCTTC
cdr3_aa: CASSGSGFAENEQFF
clone_size: few
v_call: TRBV28
d_call: -
j_call: TRBJ2-1

cdr3_nt: TGTGCCTGGAGGGTTTGGGGGGCGGAAGAGACCCAGTACTTC
cdr3_aa: CAWRVWGAEETQYF
clone_size: few
v_call: TRBV30
d_call: -
j_call: TRBJ2-5

cdr3_nt: TGTGCCATCAGGACCCTGACGGGAGATACGCAGTATTTT
cdr3_aa: CAIRTLTGDTQYF
clone_size: -
v_call: TRBV10-3
d_call: -
j_call: TRBJ2-3

cdr3_nt: TGTGCCAGCAGCTTGGGAGCAGATCCATCCACAGATACGCAGTATTTT
cdr3_aa: CASSLGADPSTDTQYF
clone_size: -
v_call: TRBV11-3
d_call: -
j_call: TRBJ2-3

cdr3_nt: TGCGCCAGCAGCCCGCCCGGGACAGCCACGAGCTCCTACAATGAGCAGTTCTTC
cdr3_aa: CASSPPGTATSSYNEQFF
clone_size: -
v_call: TRBV5-1
d_call: TRBD1
j_call: TRBJ2-1

cdr3_nt: TGCGCCAGCAGCCAAGTGGTGAGTCGAGCGGAAGCTTTCTTT
cdr3_aa: CASSQVVSRAEAFF
clone_size: -
v_call: TRBV4-1
d_call: -
j_call: TRBJ1-1

cdr3_nt: TGTGCCAGTAGTGTAGACAGGGCGACTAACTATGGCTACACCTTC
cdr3_aa: CASSVDRATNYGYTF
clone_size: few
v_call: TRBV19
d_call: TRBD1
j_call: TRBJ1-2

cdr3_nt: TGTGCCAGCAGCGGAAGACAGGGCTGGACTGAAGCTTTCTTT
cdr3_aa: CASSGRQGWTEAFF
clone_size: -
v_call: TRBV9
d_call: TRBD1
j_call: TRBJ1-1

cdr3_nt: TGCGCCAGCAGCCAGACAGGGGCTGGAAACACCATATATTTT
cdr3_aa: CASSQTGAGNTIYF
clone_size: few
v_call: TRBV5-1
d_call: TRBD1
j_call: TRBJ1-3

cdr3_nt: TGTGCCAGTAGGGCTAGCAACAATGAGCAGTTCTTC
cdr3_aa: CASRASNNEQFF
clone_size: -
v_call: TRBV19
d_call: -
j_call: TRBJ2-1

cdr3_nt: TGTGCCAGCAGCGTAGTCAGGGGCCCCTCTGGGGCCAACGTCCTGACTTTC
cdr3_aa: CASSVVRGPSGANVLTF
clone_size: -
v_call: TRBV9
d_call: -
j_call: TRBJ2-6

cdr3_nt: TGCGCCAGCAGCCAAGATGGACAGGCCTCCCAGGGAACTGAAGCTTTCTTT
cdr3_aa: CASSQDGQASQGTEAFF
clone_size: -
v_call: TRBV4-1
d_call: TRBD1
j_call: TRBJ1-1

cdr3_nt: TGTGCCTGGATCCGGACGGCATCCTACGAGCAGTACTTC
cdr3_aa: CAWIRTASYEQYF
clone_size: -
v_call: TRBV30
d_call: -
j_call: TRBJ2-7

cdr3_nt: TGTGCCAGCAGTGAAGCCAGGGGTACAGGGTCAGGATTCCACTTT
cdr3_aa: CASSEARGTGSGFHF
clone_size: once
v_call: TRBV6-1
d_call: -
j_call: TRBJ1-6

cdr3_nt: TGTGCCAGCGGGGGAAACACCGGGGAGCTGTTTTTT
cdr3_aa: CASGGNTGELFF
clone_size: -
v_call: TRBV6-5
d_call: -
j_call: TRBJ2-2

cdr3_nt: TGTGCCAGCAGCCGCGGGGGAATGAACACCGGGGAGCTGTTTTTT
cdr3_aa: CASSRGGMNTGELFF
clone_size: -
v_call: TRBV5-4
d_call: TRBD2
j_call: TRBJ2-2

cdr3_nt: TGTGCCAGCAGCTTCAGGGGAGACACCGGGGAGCTGTTTTTT
cdr3_aa: CASSFRGDTGELFF
clone_size: few
v_call: TRBV7-3
d_call: -
j_call: TRBJ2-2

cdr3_nt: TGCGCCAGCAAATTGGGCCAAGGGAACGAGCAGTACTTC
cdr3_aa: CASKLGQGNEQYF
clone_size: -
v_call: TRBV5-1
d_call: -
j_call: TRBJ2-7

cdr3_nt: TGTGCCAGCAGCTCGGGACAGGGGGGAGATCAGCCCCAGCATTTT
cdr3_aa: CASSSGQGGDQPQHF
clone_size: -
v_call: TRBV7-6
d_call: TRBD1
j_call: TRBJ1-5

cdr3_nt: TGCGCCAGCAGCCAAATAGGCAGGGAAGGGTACGAGCAGTACTTC
cdr3_aa: CASSQIGREGYEQYF
clone_size: -
v_call: TRBV4-1
d_call: -
j_call: TRBJ2-7

cdr3_nt: TGTGCCAGCAGGCCTCAATACTCTGGGGCCAACGTCCTGACTTTC
cdr3_aa: CASRPQYSGANVLTF
clone_size: -
v_call: TRBV27
d_call: -
j_call: TRBJ2-6

cdr3_nt: TGTGCCTGGACGTGGGGGTTATCCTACGAGCAGTACTTC
cdr3_aa: CAWTWGLSYEQYF
clone_size: few
v_call: TRBV30
d_call: -
j_call: TRBJ2-7

cdr3_nt: TGTGCCAGCAGCTACCCTAATCAGCCCCAGCATTTT
cdr3_aa: CASSYPNQPQHF
clone_size: few
v_call: TRBV7-9
d_call: -
j_call: TRBJ1-5

cdr3_nt: TGTGCCAGCAGCTGGGTGGGATTGGAGACCCAGTACTTC
cdr3_aa: CASSWVGLETQYF
clone_size: -
v_call: TRBV5-4
d_call: -
j_call: TRBJ2-5

cdr3_nt: TGTGCCAGCAGCTCCGGGACTGGGCATTCACCCCTCCACTTT
cdr3_aa: CASSSGTGHSPLHF
clone_size: -
v_call: TRBV7-6
d_call: -
j_call: TRBJ1-6

cdr3_nt: TGTGCCACCAGCAGAGTACCCGGGGAGCTGTTTTTT
cdr3_aa: CATSRVPGELFF
clone_size: -
v_call: TRBV15
d_call: -
j_call: TRBJ2-2

cdr3_nt: TGTGCCAGCAGCCCCACAGGTTTCACGTTTTTCGAGCAGTACTTC
cdr3_aa: CASSPTGFTFFEQYF
clone_size: -
v_call: TRBV28
d_call: -
j_call: TRBJ2-7

cdr3_nt: TGCGCCAGCAGCCGCAGGAACGAAGAGACCCAGTACTTC
cdr3_aa: CASSRRNEETQYF
clone_size: -
v_call: TRBV4-1
d_call: -
j_call: TRBJ2-5

cdr3_nt: TGTGCCAGCAGTGAACCTACCACCATTGGAGGAGCCACCTACGAGCAGTACTTC
cdr3_aa: CASSEPTTIGGATYEQYF
clone_size: -
v_call: TRBV2
d_call: -
j_call: TRBJ2-7

cdr3_nt: TGTGCCAGTAGTAGGGACAGCGGCACTGAAGCTTTCTTT
cdr3_aa: CASSRDSGTEAFF
clone_size: -
v_call: TRBV19
d_call: TRBD1
j_call: TRBJ1-1

cdr3_nt: TGTGCCTGGAGTGTACGAGATAATTCACCCCTCCACTTT
cdr3_aa: CAWSVRDNSPLHF
clone_size: few
v_call: TRBV30
d_call: -
j_call: TRBJ1-6

cdr3_nt: TGTGCCAGCAGCTTACTAGGGGGCATCACCGGGGAGCTGTTTTTT
cdr3_aa: CASSLLGGITGELFF
clone_size: -
v_call: TRBV11-1
d_call: TRBD1
j_call: TRBJ2-2

cdr3_nt: TGTGCCAGCAGTGACGGGGGGGACTATGGCTACACCTTC
cdr3_aa: CASSDGGDYGYTF
clone_size: -
v_call: TRBV2
d_call: -
j_call: TRBJ1-2

cdr3_nt: TGTGCCTGGAGCCCGGGACAGGCAGGCAATCAGCCCCAGCATTTT
cdr3_aa: CAWSPGQAGNQPQHF
clone_size: -
v_call: TRBV30
d_call: TRBD1
j_call: TRBJ1-5

cdr3_nt: TGTGCCAGCAGACACAGGACGAGCTCCTATAATTCACCCCTCCACTTT
cdr3_aa: CASRHRTSSYNSPLHF
clone_size: -
v_call: TRBV2
d_call: -
j_call: TRBJ1-6

cdr3_nt: TGTGCCAGCAGCGTAGCTCTGGACAGGGGGTATGGCTACACCTTC
cdr3_aa: CASSVALDRGYGYTF
clone_size: -
v_call: TRBV9
d_call: TRBD1
j_call: TRBJ1-2

cdr3_nt: TGTGCCAGCAGCCCTAAATACAGTAAAAACAATGAGCAGTTCTTC
cdr3_aa: CASSPKYSKNNEQFF
clone_size: -
v_call: TRBV14
d_call: -
j_call: TRBJ2-1

cdr3_nt: TGTGCCAGCAGCGTAGCGCCGGAATCTGGAAACACCATATATTTT
cdr3_aa: CASSVAPESGNTIYF
clone_size: -
v_call: TRBV9
d_call: -
j_call: TRBJ1-3

cdr3_nt: TGTGCCAGCAGCGAGAGAGGATACGGAACCTCTTCCTACGAGCAGTACTTC
cdr3_aa: CASSERGYGTSSYEQYF
clone_size: -
v_call: TRBV9
d_call: -
j_call: TRBJ2-7

cdr3_nt: TGTGCCTGGATTCGGGACAGCCCCAACGAGCAGTACTTC
cdr3_aa: CAWIRDSPNEQYF
clone_size: -
v_call: TRBV30
d_call: TRBD1
j_call: TRBJ2-7

cdr3_nt: TGTGCCAGTGTGGAGAACTATGGCTACACCTTC
cdr3_aa: CASVENYGYTF
clone_size: few
v_call: TRBV19
d_call: -
j_call: TRBJ1-2

cdr3_nt: TGTGCCAGCCAGGGGTCCTCTAACTATGGCTACACCTTC
cdr3_aa: CASQGSSNYGYTF
clone_size: -
v_call: TRBV28
d_call: -
j_call: TRBJ1-2

cdr3_nt: TGTGCCAGCAGCCAACCGACAGACCCCACTCCCTCCTATAATTCACCCCTCCACTTT
cdr3_aa: CASSQPTDPTPSYNSPLHF
clone_size: few
v_call: TRBV4-2
d_call: -
j_call: TRBJ1-6

cdr3_nt: TGCAGCGTTGTGACGGTCTCTGGAAACACCATATATTTT
cdr3_aa: CSVVTVSGNTIYF
clone_size: few
v_call: TRBV29-1
d_call: -
j_call: TRBJ1-3

cdr3_nt: TGTGCCAGTAGTACCTACCGGGGGGCCCAAGAGACCCAGTACTTC
cdr3_aa: CASSTYRGAQETQYF
clone_size: few
v_call: TRBV19
d_call: -
j_call: TRBJ2-5